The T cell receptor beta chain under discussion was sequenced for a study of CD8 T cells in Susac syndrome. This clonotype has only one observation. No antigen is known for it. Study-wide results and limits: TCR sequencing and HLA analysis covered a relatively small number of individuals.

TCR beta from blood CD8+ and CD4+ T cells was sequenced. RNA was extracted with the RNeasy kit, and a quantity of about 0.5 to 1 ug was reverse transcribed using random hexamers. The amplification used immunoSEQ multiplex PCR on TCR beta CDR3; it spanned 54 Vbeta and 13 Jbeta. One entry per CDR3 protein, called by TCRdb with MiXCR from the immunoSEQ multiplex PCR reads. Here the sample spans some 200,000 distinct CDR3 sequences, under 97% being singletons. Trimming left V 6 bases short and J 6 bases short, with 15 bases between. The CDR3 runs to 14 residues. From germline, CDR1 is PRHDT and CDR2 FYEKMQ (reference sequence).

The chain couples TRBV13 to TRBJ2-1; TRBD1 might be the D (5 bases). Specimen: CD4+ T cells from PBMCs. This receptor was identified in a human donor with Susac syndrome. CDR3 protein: CASRGAANINEQFF. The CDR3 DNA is TGTGCCAGCAGAGGGGCAGCAAATATCAATGAGCAGTTCTTC. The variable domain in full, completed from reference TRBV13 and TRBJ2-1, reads AAGVIQSPRHLIKEKRETATLKCYPIPRHDTVYWYQQGPGQDPQFLISFYEKMQSDKGSIPDRFSAQQFSDYHSELNMSSLELGDSALYFCASRGAANINEQFFGPGTRLTVL.